This T cell receptor (beta chain) was identified in a study of regulatory T cells in long-lasting Graves disease. Study-level findings and limits: Thyroid tissue went unexamined; only peripheral blood was analyzed.

This clonotype was counted once. What it binds is not known. Time point of the sample: persistent/refractory GD, antithyroid drugs over 5 years with positive TRAb. The TCR library was made from RNA that had been extracted from PBMCs in TRIzol. Arm-PCR of CDR3 regions and iRepertoire HTBI primers were the basis on which TCR beta libraries were built. TCRdb re-called the multiplex PCR reads through MiXCR, storing one row per CDR3 protein. Among some 420,000 distinct CDR3 sequences, 22% were seen once, and the ten largest hold roughly 13%. Germline-derived CDR1 and CDR2 are MNHEY and SMNVEV (reference sequence). This CDR3 is 15 amino acids long. Losses at the gene ends were 6 bases for V and 4 bases for J; bases not matched to a gene: 6.

The clonotype was recovered from a female donor with Graves disease. Sequenced material: peripheral blood mononuclear cells (PBMCs), taken when the disease was refractory, from a patient treated with antithyroid drugs. The chain is built from TRBV27 and TRBJ2-1; 10 bases fit TRBD2. The CDR3 DNA follows: TGTGCCAGCAGGCCTGGACTAGCGGTATACAATGAGCAGTTCTTC. As protein: CASRPGLAVYNEQFF.